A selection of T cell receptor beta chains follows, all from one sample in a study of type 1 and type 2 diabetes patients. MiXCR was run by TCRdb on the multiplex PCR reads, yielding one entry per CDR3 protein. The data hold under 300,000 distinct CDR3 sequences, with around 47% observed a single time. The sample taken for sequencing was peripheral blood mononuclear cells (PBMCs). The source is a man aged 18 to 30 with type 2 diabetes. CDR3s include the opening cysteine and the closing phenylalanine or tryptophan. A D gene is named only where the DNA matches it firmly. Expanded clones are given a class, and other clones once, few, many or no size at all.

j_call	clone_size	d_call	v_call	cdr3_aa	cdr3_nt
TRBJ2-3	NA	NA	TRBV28	CASRSWSGTDTQYF	TGTGCCAGCCGATCGTGGAGCGGCACAGATACGCAGTATTTT
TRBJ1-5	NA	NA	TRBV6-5	CASSATVYSNQPQHF	TGTGCCAGCAGTGCTACAGTCTATAGCAATCAGCCCCAGCATTTT
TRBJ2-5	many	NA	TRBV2	CASSDVTAQETQYF	TGTGCCAGCAGTGACGTGACAGCCCAAGAGACCCAGTACTTC
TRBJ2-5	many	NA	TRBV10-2	CASRQGLFQTQYF	TGCGCCAGCAGGCAGGGCTTGTTTCAGACCCAGTACTTC
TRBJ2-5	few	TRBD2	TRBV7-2	CVSSPGTIPFQETQYF	TGTGTCAGCAGCCCCGGGACTATACCGTTTCAAGAGACCCAGTACTTC
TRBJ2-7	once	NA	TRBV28	CASSLLGLYEQYF	TGTGCCAGCAGTTTATTGGGGCTATACGAGCAGTACTTC
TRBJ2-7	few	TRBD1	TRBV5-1	CASRPVTGGRSYEQYF	TGCGCCAGCAGGCCCGTCACAGGGGGAAGGTCCTACGAGCAGTACTTC
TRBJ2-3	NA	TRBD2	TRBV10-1	CASSELAGDSDTQYF	TGCGCCAGCAGTGAACTAGCGGGAGATTCAGATACGCAGTATTTT
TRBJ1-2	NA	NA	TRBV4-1	CASSQVLGRDANYGYTF	TGCGCCAGCAGCCAAGTGTTGGGTAGGGATGCTAACTATGGCTACACCTTC
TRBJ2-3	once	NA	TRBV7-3	CASSLVEGTQYF	TGTGCCAGCAGCTTAGTCGAGGGTACGCAGTATTTT
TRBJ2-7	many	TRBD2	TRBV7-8	CASSDGLAVPYEQYF	TGTGCCAGCAGTGACGGACTAGCGGTCCCCTACGAGCAGTACTTC
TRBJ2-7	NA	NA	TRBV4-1	CASSLGSSSYEQYF	TGCGCCAGCAGCTTAGGGTCCAGCTCCTACGAGCAGTACTTC
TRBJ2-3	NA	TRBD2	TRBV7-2	CASSLVLAGGATQYF	TGTGCCAGCAGCTTAGTTCTAGCGGGGGGCGCTACGCAGTATTTT
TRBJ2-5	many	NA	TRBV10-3	CAISESGVDRETQYF	TGTGCCATCAGTGAATCTGGGGTTGATCGGGAGACCCAGTACTTC
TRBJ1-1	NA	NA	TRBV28	CASSTGGSAEAFF	TGTGCCAGCAGTACTGGGGGATCGGCTGAAGCTTTCTTC
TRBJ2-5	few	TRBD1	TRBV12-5	CASGPGTDKGETQYF	TGTGCTAGTGGTCCAGGGACAGATAAAGGGGAGACCCAGTACTTC
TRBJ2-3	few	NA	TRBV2	CASSLGSEDTQYF	TGTGCCAGCAGTTTGGGTAGTGAAGATACGCAGTATTTT
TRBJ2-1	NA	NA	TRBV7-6	CASSRFEEDPPNEQFF	TGTGCCAGCAGCCGATTTGAGGAGGACCCACCGAATGAGCAGTTCTTC
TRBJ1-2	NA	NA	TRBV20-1	CSASSASTNYGYTF	TGCAGTGCTAGTAGCGCGTCGACTAACTATGGCTACACCTTC
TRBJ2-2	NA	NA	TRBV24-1	CATSPANTGELFF	TGTGCCACCAGTCCAGCGAACACCGGGGAGCTGTTTTTT
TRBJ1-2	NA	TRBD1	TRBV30	CAWRGQGSYGYTF	TGTGCCTGGCGGGGACAGGGCTCTTATGGCTACACCTTC
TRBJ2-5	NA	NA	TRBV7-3	CASSLALGRRETQYF	TGTGCCAGCAGCTTAGCGTTAGGGAGGAGGGAGACCCAGTACTTC
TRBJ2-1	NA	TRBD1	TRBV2	CASSGKGQRNNEQFF	TGTGCCAGCAGTGGAAAGGGACAGCGCAACAATGAGCAGTTCTTC
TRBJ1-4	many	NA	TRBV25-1	CATTGRATNEKLFF	TGTGCCACCACCGGTCGGGCAACTAATGAAAAACTGTTTTTT
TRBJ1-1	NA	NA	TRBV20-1	CSAPPGNTEAFF	TGCAGTGCTCCTCCGGGGAACACTGAAGCTTTCTTT
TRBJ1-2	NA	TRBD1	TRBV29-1	CSVDRVNYGYTF	TGCAGCGTAGACAGGGTGAACTATGGCTACACCTTC
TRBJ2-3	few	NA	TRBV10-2	CASGPAGTDTQYF	TGCGCCAGCGGTCCAGCTGGCACAGATACGCAGTATTTT
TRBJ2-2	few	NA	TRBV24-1	CAIRNSQGDTGELFF	TGTGCCATCAGGAACTCACAGGGCGACACCGGGGAGCTGTTTTTT
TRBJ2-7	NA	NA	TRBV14	CASSQTLAGHEQYF	TGTGCCAGCAGCCAAACATTGGCAGGACACGAGCAGTACTTC
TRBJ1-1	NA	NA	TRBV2	CASRGLGNEAFF	TGTGCCAGCAGGGGGTTGGGAAATGAAGCTTTCTTT
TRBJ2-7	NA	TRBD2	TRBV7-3	CALLDPGLDEQYF	TGTGCCCTGCTTGACCCGGGACTAGACGAGCAGTACTTC
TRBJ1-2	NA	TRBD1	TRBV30	CVWSTGGTYGYTF	TGTGTCTGGAGCACAGGGGGCACTTATGGCTACACCTTC
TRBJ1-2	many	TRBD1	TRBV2	CASSVGQGYGYTF	TGTGCCAGCAGTGTGGGACAGGGGTACGGCTACACCTTC
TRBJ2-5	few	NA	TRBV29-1	CSVVEATQETQYF	TGCAGCGTTGTGGAGGCCACCCAAGAGACCCAGTACTTC
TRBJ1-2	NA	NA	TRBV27	CASSLTERTVRWDYTF	TGTGCCAGCAGTTTGACCGAGCGGACAGTTCGCTGGGACTACACCTTC
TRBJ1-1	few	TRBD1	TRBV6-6	CASRPRGDLNTEAFF	TGTGCCAGCAGGCCCAGGGGGGACTTGAACACTGAAGCTTTCTTT
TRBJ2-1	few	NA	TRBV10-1	CASSDGQKQFF	TGCGCCAGCAGTGATGGACAGAAGCAGTTCTTC
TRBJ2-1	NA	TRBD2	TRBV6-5	CDSSETSGVNEQFF	TGTGACAGCAGTGAAACTAGCGGGGTCAATGAGCAGTTCTTC
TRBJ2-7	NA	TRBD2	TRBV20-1	CSASHGGGRGYEQYF	TGCAGTGCTAGCCACGGCGGGGGTAGAGGCTACGAGCAGTACTTC
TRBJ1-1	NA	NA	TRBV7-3	CASSPGSGVGNTEAFF	TGTGCCAGCAGCCCAGGATCAGGGGTGGGGAACACTGAAGCTTTCTTT
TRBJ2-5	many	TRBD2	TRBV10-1	CASSEGVAGGGETQYF	TGCGCCAGCAGTGAAGGAGTAGCGGGGGGTGGAGAGACCCAGTACTTC
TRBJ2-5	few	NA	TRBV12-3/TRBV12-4	CATGDLASETQYF	TGTGCCACCGGCGACCTAGCGTCGGAGACCCAGTACTTC
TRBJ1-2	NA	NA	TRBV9	CASSVSGTNHGYTF	TGTGCCAGCAGCGTTAGCGGGACAAATCATGGCTACACCTTC
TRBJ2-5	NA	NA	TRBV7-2	CASSLVGSGNQETQYF	TGTGCCAGCAGCTTAGTCGGTAGCGGTAATCAAGAGACCCAGTACTTC
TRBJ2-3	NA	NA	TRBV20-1	CSGIGASSYDTQYF	TGCAGTGGAATTGGGGCTAGTTCATATGATACGCAGTATTTT
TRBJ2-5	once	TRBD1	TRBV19	CATKGAGETQYF	TGTGCCACAAAGGGGGCGGGTGAGACCCAGTACTTC
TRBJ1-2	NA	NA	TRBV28	CASSLYGWGSYGYTF	TGTGCCAGCAGTTTATACGGGTGGGGGTCGTATGGCTACACCTTC